The sample holds a few counts of the clone carrying this TCR beta chain. Only in-frame clones appear in the TCRdb table, and some are missing; sequencing was by immunoSEQ multiplex PCR. The data contain around 110,000 clones, about nine tenths of them singletons. This specimen comes from a study of blood T cell repertoires in COVID-19. This CDR3 is 13 amino acids long. V was clipped by 1 base and J by 9 bases, with 10 bases between them. Germline V gene lookup returns CDR1 SGHDN and CDR2 FVKESK. The receptor was derived from a human donor with active COVID-19. The donor label of this sample is uncertain. Sequencing used peripheral blood. This chain connects TRBV14 to TRBJ1-5; D ambiguous. DNA for the CDR3: TGTGCCAGCAGCCAAGGGAGTTTTCGGCCCCAGCATTTT. Its protein is CASSQGSFRPQHF.